This TCR beta chain derives from a study of OX40 agonist ivuxolimab in advanced cancers. The germline V gene encodes CDR1 KGHSH and CDR2 LQKENI. V gave up 3 bases and J gave up 5 bases, with 13 bases separating them. The CDR3 runs 14 residues. Sequencing used immunoSEQ multiplex PCR; TCRdb keeps in-frame clones, though not all of them. The sample carries 75,000 to 80,000 clones, about 87% recorded once. This clonotype originated in an adult with an advanced solid tumor such as melanoma, head and neck, liver or kidney cancer. The chain uses TRBV18 and TRBJ2-5; tentatively, D is TRBD1 (6 bases). The sample in question was CD4+ or CD8+ T cells sorted from blood, obtained in a trial of the OX40 agonist ivuxolimab. DNA of the CDR3: TGTGCCAGCTCACCTCCAGGGGCTCGGGAGACCCAGTACTTC. It encodes CASSPPGARETQYF.